This record covers a single T cell receptor beta chain. Its antigen is unknown. Each gene name is a mouse one. The read is 1 residue too short to cover the CDR3 end, so that end is filled in from the germline J gene. J lost 0 bases, V lost 6 bases, and 5 bases had no gene match. This CDR3 has 14 residues. Germline CDR1 GFQATS, CDR2 STVNSAI. Sequenced by immunoSEQ multiplex PCR; TCRdb stores in-frame clones only, minus some. The sample has tens of thousands of clones; roughly 73% are singletons. This sample was included in a study of tissue T cells after allogeneic stem cell transplantation. Study-wide results and caveats: Some tissue clones might be persisting host cells; their alloreactivity or antigen specificity was not determined.

The chain couples TRBV20 to TRBJ2-7; 10 bases are a match to TRBD2. This TCR came from a pool of C57BL/6 mice in good health. Sequenced material: sorted cells pooled from one or two spleens. The CDR3 reads CGASRLGGSYEQYF. The CDR3 bases that were read are TGTGGTGCCTCTAGACTGGGGGGCTCCTATGAACAGTAC.